Detailed here is one T cell receptor beta chain. This clonotype was counted only a few times. No cognate antigen has been identified for it. No base quality information exists; no much larger clone differs at one position. Libraries from unsorted PBMCs were made from 2 million PBMCs kept in RNAlater at -80 degrees C until RNA extraction. The multiple sclerosis patients were enrolled in a US clinical protocol that used magnetic resonance imaging to evaluate disease progression. Peripheral blood was subjected to Ficoll-Hypaque density gradient centrifugation to isolate PBMCs, which were then cryopreserved in liquid nitrogen. These data belong to a study of neurological immune-mediated disorders (dated by TCRdb to the late 2010s). About the full investigation: Of the roughly 34 multiple sclerosis patients, about 31 had relapsing-remitting MS and 3 had secondary progressive MS. The roughly 100 TCR-beta libraries included longitudinal samples, technical triplicates and paired sorted CD4+ and CD8+ T-cell subsets alongside PBMC samples. The cohort was made up of 68 subjects, consisting of 15 or so HAM/TSP patients, roughly 35 multiple sclerosis patients and 20 healthy controls. Using UMI-based sequencing, the study compared peripheral blood TCR-beta repertoires from patients with HTLV-I-associated myelopathy (HAM/TSP), patients with multiple sclerosis, and healthy controls.

V is pruned by 2 bases and J by 3 bases, leaving 9 bases of the junction without a gene match. CDR1 and CDR2 were assigned from the germline V gene (reference sequence) as DFQATT and SNEGSKA. Measured from the cysteine to the phenylalanine, the CDR3 is 15 residues long. Only the CDR3 portion is preserved as DNA: 45 bases, with reading frame beginning at the first base. General findings and caveats noted by the study authors: The MS cluster showed no association with clinical or MRI features, and the authors stated that larger cohorts are needed. In a phylogenetic analysis, the repertoires of 18 out of 34 MS patients fell into a single cluster of related CDR3 sequences, pointing to a possible signature at the repertoire level. Across subjects, expanded clones never shared an identical CDR3 amino acid sequence, which suggests that the TCR-beta repertoires in every group were private. TCR clonal expansion was greatest in HAM/TSP patients and smallest in MS patients, who ranked below even healthy controls.

To synthesize cDNA, template-switch 5'RACE was performed with a primer carrying a 10-nucleotide random unique molecular identifier so that each TCR transcript was tagged. Every sequencing run covered 15-18 subjects and yielded more than 160 million TCR-beta sequences. Total RNA was extracted with the RNeasy kit. TCR-beta VDJ regions were amplified with primers for the TCR constant region and the 5'RACE anchor, using the KAPA Real-time Library Amplification kit. Sample indexes and Illumina adaptors were added in a first PCR, after which library yield was increased in a second PCR. After purification with Ampure beads, the TCR product of roughly 650 bp was size-selected on a 2% E-gel SizeSelection system. Before pooling, libraries had their quality checked on a Bioanalyzer, their concentration measured with Qubit, and their quantity determined with the Kapa Library Quantification kit. Paired-end 2 x 150 bp sequencing of the libraries was performed on an Illumina HiSeq 2500. To increase sequence diversity, about 23-30% phiX was spiked into each library pool. In the source study's methods: The UMI-based MiGEC pipeline processed quality-filtered reads and removed over 85% of raw TCR sequences during error correction. VDJ genes were aligned to IMGT germline references, and clonotypes were defined by unique CDR3 amino acid sequence plus V-J genes. Clonal expansion, Shannon diversity, and CDR3 relatedness (CalcPairwiseDistances, ClusterSamples) were evaluated with VDJtools, and phylogenetic trees were built with CLCbio workbench. Clones with at least 8 unique UMIs were defined as expanded, with this threshold being based on coefficient-of-variation modelling across technical triplicates. TCRdb passed the public sequencing reads through fastp at Q25 and MiXCR, retaining productive beta sequences. Rows with one shared CDR3 protein collapse into an entry with the most common genes and DNA. The V and J calls, along with clone size, are taken from TCRdb and not from the paper's own processing. This sample lists 100,000 to 150,000 distinct CDR3 sequences; about 3.2% were detected once. The top ten constitute around 1.4% of the sample.

The receptor comes from a woman in her thirties with multiple sclerosis. Specimen: PBMCs. The sequence is built from TRBV20-1 and TRBJ1-2; TRBD1 fits 7 bases in the junction. The CDR3 is CSARPRQGSDYGYTF. The DNA sequence is TGCAGTGCTAGACCCCGACAGGGTTCCGACTATGGCTACACCTTC.